In its sample, the clone carrying this T cell receptor beta chain was seen a few times. Its antigen is not identified. The sample comes from a study of OX40 agonist ivuxolimab in advanced cancers. About the study: Subjects had a mean age of about 57 years, with a range of roughly 20 to 79; just over 80% were male.

Regarding the study as a whole: No determination was made of the antigen specificity of the expanded peripheral T cells. The 0.1-3.0 mg/kg partial responders had among the lowest clonal expansion.

TCRdb's table, derived via immunoSEQ multiplex PCR, lists solely in-frame clones and lacks some. The sample shows about 40,000 clones, 85% to 90% of them seen only once. The CDR3 consists of 13 residues. The germline gives CDR1 MNHNY, CDR2 SVGAGI (reference sequence). V lost 8 bases and J lost 6, with 16 bases in between. This TCR was sampled from an adult with an advanced solid tumor such as melanoma, head and neck, liver or kidney cancer. The chain is built from TRBV6-6 and TRBJ1-1, with TRBD1 as a possible D gene (5 bases). The sample here was CD4+ or CD8+ T cells sorted from blood, taken in a trial of the OX40 agonist ivuxolimab. CDR3 in DNA: TGTGCCAGCCAGACGGGGAGAGGGGCTGAAGCTTTCTTT. Protein sequence: CASQTGRGAEAFF.